Presented here are 9 T cell receptor beta chains from one specimen sequenced in a study of cytomegalovirus exposure and HLA in healthy donors. Researchers ran the PCR with 60 Vbeta and 13 Jbeta primers. TCRdb's copy holds only in-frame clones and misses some; the assay was immunoSEQ multiplex PCR. The sample has about 140,000 clones; roughly 80% are singletons. The sample was PBMCs. The receptors shown here come from a female donor in good health and CMV-seronegative.

The CDR3 bases are TGCGCCAGCCTGATCCGGGACAGCTCTGGGGCCAACGTCCTGACTTTC. Amino acid sequence: CASLIRDSSGANVLTF. The chain uses TRBV5-1 and TRBJ2-6, with TRBD1 identical over 7 bases. The CDR3 contains 16 residues. V was clipped by 7 bases and J by 0 bases; unmatched bases: 7. Germline CDR1 SGHRS, CDR2 YFSETQ.

The chain has TRBV6-6 and TRBJ1-2; 7 bases are shared with TRBD1. Germline values: CDR1 MNHNY, CDR2 SVGAGI (reference sequence). Unmatched junction bases numbered 15, after V lost 10 bases and J lost 4 bases. The CDR3 runs 15 residues. CDR3 residues: CATLLRDSQAYGYTF. CDR3 nucleotides: TGTGCCACCCTACTTAGGGACAGCCAGGCCTATGGCTACACCTTC.

V gene TRBV18 combines with J gene TRBJ1-1, with 10 bases identical to TRBD1. Germline loops: CDR1 KGHSH, CDR2 LQKENI. The CDR3 has 17 residues. V trimming: 3 bases; J trimming: 0 bases; junction bases outside the gene matches: 7. Here the CDR3 DNA reads TGTGCCAGCTCACCTGCGACGGGACAGGGGTTGAACACTGAAGCTTTCTTT. This sequence encodes CASSPATGQGLNTEAFF.

The CDR3 is CAWRRAGNLNTEAFF. The CDR3 coding sequence is TGTGCCTGGAGAAGGGCGGGAAACTTGAACACTGAAGCTTTCTTT. The chain uses TRBV30 and TRBJ1-1; D ambiguous. Trimming cost V 3 bases and J 0 bases, with 14 bases left between them. The V gene's germline CDR1 is GTSNPN and CDR2 SVGIG (reference sequence). The CDR3 is 15 amino acids. The whole variable domain, remainder taken from reference TRBV30 and TRBJ1-1, is SQTIHQWPATLVQPVGSPLSLECTVEGTSNPNLYWYRQAAGRGLQLLFYSVGIGQISSEVPQNLSASRPQDRQFILSSKKLLLSDSGFYLCAWRRAGNLNTEAFFGQGTRLTVV.

The J gene is TRBJ1-6, the V gene TRBV27, with TRBD1 as a possible D gene (6 bases). Deletions cut 5 bases from V and 8 bases from J, with 22 bases between. The length of the CDR3 is 17 residues. Germline V lookup: CDR1 MNHEY, CDR2 SMNVEV (reference sequence). The CDR3 protein is CASSLHPRSGADSPLHF. DNA of the CDR3: TGTGCCAGCAGTCTCCACCCCCGGTCAGGGGCGGATTCACCCCTCCACTTT.

The V gene is TRBV9, the J gene TRBJ2-7; TRBD2 is a possible D gene (6 bases). Germline values: CDR1 SGDLS, CDR2 YYNGEE. Trimming took 2 bases from V and 7 from J, leaving 19 bases between them. There are 15 residues in the CDR3. The CDR3 protein is CASSVEGLPFLEQYF. The DNA of the CDR3 is TGTGCCAGCAGCGTTGAAGGACTACCCTTCTTGGAGCAGTACTTC.

A few counts support this clone. The J gene is TRBJ2-5, the V gene TRBV5-1; 10 nucleotides match TRBD2. This CDR3 has 15 amino acids. J lost 4 bases, V lost 0 bases, and 3 bases had no gene match. Germline CDR1 reads SGHRS; CDR2 reads YFSETQ. The CDR3 is CASSLAGTSVETQYF. The CDR3, as DNA: TGCGCCAGCAGCTTGGCCGGGACTAGCGTAGAGACCCAGTACTTC.

The CDR3 DNA follows: TGTGCCAGCAGCTTAGTCGGGACAGGGATTAGGAGCAATCAGCCCCAGCATTTT. Translating gives CASSLVGTGIRSNQPQHF. V gene TRBV7-2 combines with J gene TRBJ1-5, with 9 bases aligning to TRBD1. V lost 1 base, J lost 1 base, and 8 bases stayed unmatched. The CDR3 runs 18 residues. The germline V gene has CDR1 SGHTA and CDR2 FQGNSA.

The rearrangement joins TRBV15 to TRBJ2-6; a weak D match, TRBD2 (6 bases). The germline V and J ends were trimmed by 3 bases and 4 bases, with 19 bases remaining between them. There are 18 residues in the CDR3. Looked up from germline, CDR1 is LNHNV and CDR2 is YYDKDF (reference sequence). CDR3: CATSRGGLGLGGANVLTF. In nucleotides, the CDR3 is TGTGCCACCAGCAGGGGGGGACTGGGTCTAGGCGGGGCCAACGTCCTGACTTTC.